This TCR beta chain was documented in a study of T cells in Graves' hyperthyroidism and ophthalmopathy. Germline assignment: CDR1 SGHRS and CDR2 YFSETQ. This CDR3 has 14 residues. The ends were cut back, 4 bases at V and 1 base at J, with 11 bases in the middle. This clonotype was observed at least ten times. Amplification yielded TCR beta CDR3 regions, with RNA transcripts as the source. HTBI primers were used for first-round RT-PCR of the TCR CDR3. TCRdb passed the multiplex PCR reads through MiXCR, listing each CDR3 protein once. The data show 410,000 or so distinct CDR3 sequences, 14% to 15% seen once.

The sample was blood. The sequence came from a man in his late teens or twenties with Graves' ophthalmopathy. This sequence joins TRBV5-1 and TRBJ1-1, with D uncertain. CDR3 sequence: CASSPDGRNTEAFF. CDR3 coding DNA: TGCGCCAGCAGCCCCGACGGACGGAACACTGAAGCTTTCTTT.